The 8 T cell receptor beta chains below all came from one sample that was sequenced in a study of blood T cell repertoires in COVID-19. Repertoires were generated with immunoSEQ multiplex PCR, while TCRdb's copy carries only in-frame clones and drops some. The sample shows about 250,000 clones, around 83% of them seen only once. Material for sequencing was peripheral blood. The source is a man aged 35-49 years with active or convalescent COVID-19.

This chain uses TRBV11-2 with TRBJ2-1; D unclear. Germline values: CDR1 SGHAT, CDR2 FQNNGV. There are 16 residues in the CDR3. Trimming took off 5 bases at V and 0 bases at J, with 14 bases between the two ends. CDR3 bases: TGTGCCAGCAGCCGGGTTAACATGGGCTCCTACAATGAGCAGTTCTTC. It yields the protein CASSRVNMGSYNEQFF. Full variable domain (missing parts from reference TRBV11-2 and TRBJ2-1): EAGVAQSPRYKIIEKRQSVAFWCNPISGHATLYWYQQILGQGPKLLIQFQNNGVVDDSQLPKDRFSAERLKGVDSTLKIQPAKLEDSAVYLCASSRVNMGSYNEQFFGPGTRLTVL.

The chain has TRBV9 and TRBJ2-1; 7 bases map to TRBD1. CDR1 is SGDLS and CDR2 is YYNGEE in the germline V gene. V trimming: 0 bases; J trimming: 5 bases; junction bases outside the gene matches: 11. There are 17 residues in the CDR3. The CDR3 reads CASSVDESGTVNNEQFF. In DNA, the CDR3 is TGTGCCAGCAGCGTAGACGAGTCCGGGACAGTTAACAATGAGCAGTTCTTC.

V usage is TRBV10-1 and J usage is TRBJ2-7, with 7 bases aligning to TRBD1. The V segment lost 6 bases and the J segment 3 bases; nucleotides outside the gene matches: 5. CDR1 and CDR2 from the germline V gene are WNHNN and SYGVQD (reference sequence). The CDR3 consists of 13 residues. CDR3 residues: CASSRDSRYEQYF. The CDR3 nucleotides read TGCGCCAGCAGCCGGGACAGCCGCTACGAGCAGTACTTC.

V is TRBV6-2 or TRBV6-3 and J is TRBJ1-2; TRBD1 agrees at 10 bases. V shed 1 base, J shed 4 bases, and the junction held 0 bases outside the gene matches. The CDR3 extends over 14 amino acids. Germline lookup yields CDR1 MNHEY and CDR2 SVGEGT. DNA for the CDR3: TGTGCCAGCAGTTACTGGGACAGGGGCTATGGCTACACCTTC. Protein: CASSYWDRGYGYTF.

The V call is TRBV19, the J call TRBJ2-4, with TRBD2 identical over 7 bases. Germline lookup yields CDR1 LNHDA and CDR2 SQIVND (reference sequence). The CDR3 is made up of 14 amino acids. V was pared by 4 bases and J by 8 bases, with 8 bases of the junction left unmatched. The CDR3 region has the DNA TGTGCCAGTAGTACCCAGGGAGGGTCGGACATTCAGTACTTC. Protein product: CASSTQGGSDIQYF.

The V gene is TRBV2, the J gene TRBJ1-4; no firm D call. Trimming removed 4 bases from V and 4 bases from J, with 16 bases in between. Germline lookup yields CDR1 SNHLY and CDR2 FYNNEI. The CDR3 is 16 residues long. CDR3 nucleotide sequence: TGTGCCAGCAGTGGGGATGGAGCGGGTATTAATGAAAAACTGTTTTTT. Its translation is CASSGDGAGINEKLFF.

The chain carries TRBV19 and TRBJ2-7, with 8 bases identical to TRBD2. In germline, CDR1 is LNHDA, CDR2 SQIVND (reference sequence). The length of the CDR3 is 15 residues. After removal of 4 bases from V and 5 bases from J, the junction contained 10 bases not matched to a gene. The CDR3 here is CASSNPAGGADEQYF. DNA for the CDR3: TGTGCCAGTAGTAACCCCGCCGGGGGGGCTGACGAGCAGTACTTC. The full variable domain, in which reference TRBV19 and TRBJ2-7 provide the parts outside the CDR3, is DGGITQSPKYLFRKEGQNVTLSCEQNLNHDAMYWYRQDPGQGLRLIYYSQIVNDFQKGDIAEGYSVSREKKESFPLTVTSAQKNPTAFYLCASSNPAGGADEQYFGPGTRLTVT.

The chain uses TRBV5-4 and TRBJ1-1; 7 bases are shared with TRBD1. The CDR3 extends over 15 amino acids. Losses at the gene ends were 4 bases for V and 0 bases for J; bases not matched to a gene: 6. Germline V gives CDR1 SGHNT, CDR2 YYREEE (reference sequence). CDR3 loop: CASSQTTGMNTEAFF. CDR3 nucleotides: TGTGCCAGCAGCCAAACGACAGGGATGAACACTGAAGCTTTCTTT.